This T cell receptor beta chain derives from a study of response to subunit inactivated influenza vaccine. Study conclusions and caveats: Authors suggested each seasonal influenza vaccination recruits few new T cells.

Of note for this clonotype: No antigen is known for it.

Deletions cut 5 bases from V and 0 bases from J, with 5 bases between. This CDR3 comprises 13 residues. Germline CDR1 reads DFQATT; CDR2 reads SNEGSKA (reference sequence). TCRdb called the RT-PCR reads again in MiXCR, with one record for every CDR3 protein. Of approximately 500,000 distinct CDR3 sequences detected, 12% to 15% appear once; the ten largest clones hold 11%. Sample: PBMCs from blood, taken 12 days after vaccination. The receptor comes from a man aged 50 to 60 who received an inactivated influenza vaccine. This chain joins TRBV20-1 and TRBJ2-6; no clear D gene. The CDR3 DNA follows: TGCAGTGCTCGTCACTCTGGGGCCAACGTCCTGACTTTC. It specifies CSARHSGANVLTF.